These T cell receptor beta chains were read from a single sample in a study of OX40 agonist ivuxolimab in advanced cancers. Libraries were prepared by immunoSEQ multiplex PCR; TCRdb keeps only in-frame clonotypes and omits some of them. The table has approximately 18,000 clones, around 80% seen once. The sequences come from CD4+ or CD8+ T cells sorted from blood, collected in a trial of the OX40 agonist ivuxolimab. Receptors were obtained from an adult with an advanced solid tumor such as melanoma, head and neck, liver or kidney cancer. CDR3s include the opening cysteine and the closing phenylalanine or tryptophan. A D gene is named only where the DNA matches it firmly. Only part of the rows carry a size: once, few, many, or a class if the clone is expanded.

>.|.|TRBV5-1|TRBJ2-7
TGCGCCAGCAGCTTGGCCGAGGGGTTTCTCCGCGAGCAGTACTTC
CASSLAEGFLREQYF
>.|once|TRBV15|TRBJ1-1
TGTGCCACCAGCAGAGATAGGGGATTAAACACTGAAGCTTTCTTT
CATSRDRGLNTEAFF
>.|.|TRBV5-1|TRBJ2-7
TGCGCCAGCAGCTTGGAGGTGACAGGTACTTCTCGCGGGCAGTACTTC
CASSLEVTGTSRGQYF
>TRBD1|.|TRBV4-1|TRBJ2-3
TGCGCCAGCACATTTTTACCGGGACAGCTCACAGATACGCAGTATTTT
CASTFLPGQLTDTQYF
>.|.|TRBV4-3|TRBJ2-7
TGCGCCAGCAGCCAAGAAGGAGGGGGGCGGGACGAGCAGTACTTC
CASSQEGGGRDEQYF
>.|.|TRBV7-9|TRBJ2-5
TGTGCCAGCAGGCCTACGGGAAAAGGAGAGACCCAGTACTTC
CASRPTGKGETQYF
>.|.|TRBV14|TRBJ2-1
TGTGCCAGCAGCCCCACGACAGGCTGGGATGAGCAGTTCTTC
CASSPTTGWDEQFF
>TRBD1|.|TRBV7-3|TRBJ2-1
TGTGCCAGCAGCGGGACAGGGGGAGGGGAGCAGTTCTTC
CASSGTGGGEQFF
>TRBD2|.|TRBV7-2|TRBJ2-5
TGTGCCAGCAGCCCAACACTAGCGGGGGGGGAAGAGACCCAGTACTTC
CASSPTLAGGEETQYF
>TRBD1|.|TRBV4-3|TRBJ2-7
TGCGCCAGCAGCCAAAACAGGGGCTCCTACGAGCAGTACTTC
CASSQNRGSYEQYF
>.|.|TRBV29-1|TRBJ2-2
TGCAGCGTTGAGGGGTATGAGGACACCGGGGAGCTGTTTTTT
CSVEGYEDTGELFF
>TRBD1|few|TRBV7-9|TRBJ1-6
TGTGCCAGCAGCTCCGGAGGACAGGGGAACCACTTT
CASSSGGQGNHF
>TRBD1|once|TRBV4-1|TRBJ1-5
TGCGCCAGCAGCCAAGAGAGGACAGGTAATCAGCCCCAGCATTTT
CASSQERTGNQPQHF
>TRBD1|.|TRBV7-9|TRBJ1-1
TGTGCCAGCAGCGATGGAACAGGGGGCGGCACTGAAGCTTTCTTT
CASSDGTGGGTEAFF
>TRBD2|once|TRBV5-5|TRBJ2-5
TGTGCCAGCAGCACCAGACTAGCGGCACAAGAGACCCAGTACTTC
CASSTRLAAQETQYF
>TRBD1|medium-sized|TRBV11-2|TRBJ1-1
TGTGCCAGCAGCCCAGGACAGGGGAACACTGAAGCTTTCTTT
CASSPGQGNTEAFF
>.|.|TRBV27|TRBJ1-2
TGTGCCAGCAGACAAGAAGGGGCCGGCTACACCTTC
CASRQEGAGYTF
>TRBD1|.|TRBV7-9|TRBJ1-2
TGTGCCAGCAGCTTAGGCGGGACAGGTCCCCGGGGCTACACCTTC
CASSLGGTGPRGYTF
>.|.|TRBV4-3|TRBJ1-2
TGCGCCAGCAGCCAAGATCTAGGGGATGAGGGCTACACCTTC
CASSQDLGDEGYTF
>TRBD2|.|TRBV27|TRBJ2-1
TGTGCCAGCAGGCCAACTAGCGGGGGGGCTAATGAGCAGTTCTTC
CASRPTSGGANEQFF